This T cell receptor beta chain was sequenced during a study of blood T cell repertoires in COVID-19. Study details: The analysed material was cDNA or gDNA that came from T cells, B-cell-depleted T cells, or PBMCs.

Germline-derived CDR1 and CDR2 are SGHNT and YENEEA. This CDR3 has 16 residues. V lost 0 bases to trimming and J lost 4 bases; unmatched junction nucleotides: 9. As processed by the authors: It was from reference gene primer amplification that nucleated cell counts were estimated. Only in-frame clones appear in the TCRdb table, and some are missing; sequencing was by immunoSEQ multiplex PCR. The V and J calls and clone size are taken from that table; D and trimming were inferred from the DNA. The sample has around 470,000 clones, 80% to 90% seen once; the top ten hold around 0.92%. The Seattle patients, enrolled during active infection, were followed longitudinally.

The chain employs TRBV11-3 and TRBJ2-7; TRBD2 agrees at 7 bases. This receptor was obtained from a man in his late teens or twenties with COVID-19, enrolled during active disease. Sequenced input: peripheral blood. The CDR3 coding sequence is TGTGCCAGCAGCTTAGATAACCGGGCGGGGGTGTACGAGCAGTACTTC. Its translation is CASSLDNRAGVYEQYF.